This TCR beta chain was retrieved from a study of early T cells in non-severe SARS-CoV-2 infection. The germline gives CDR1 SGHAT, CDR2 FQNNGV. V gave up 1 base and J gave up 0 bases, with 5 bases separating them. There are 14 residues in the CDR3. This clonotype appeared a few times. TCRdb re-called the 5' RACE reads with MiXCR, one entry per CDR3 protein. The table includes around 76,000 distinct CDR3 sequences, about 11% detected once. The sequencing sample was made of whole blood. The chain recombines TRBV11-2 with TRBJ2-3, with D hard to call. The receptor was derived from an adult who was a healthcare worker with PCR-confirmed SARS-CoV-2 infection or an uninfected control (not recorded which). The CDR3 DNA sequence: TGTGCCAGCAGCTTAGGGCCCAGCACAGATACGCAGTATTTT. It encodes CASSLGPSTDTQYF.